The present TCR beta chain was sequenced within a study of technical replicates of blood from a few donors. CDR3 length: 11 amino acids. CDR1 and CDR2 (germline): WNHNN, SYGVQD (reference sequence). V lost 3 bases to trimming and J lost 11 bases, with 10 bases between them. Measured with immunoSEQ multiplex PCR; TCRdb has only the in-frame clones, and not every one. The sample shows over 65,000 clones, 94% of them seen only once. V is TRBV10-1 and J is TRBJ1-1, with a possible D match to TRBD1 (6 bases). Sequencing was carried out using T cells isolated from PBMCs. The source of this sequence is a human donor in good health. CDR3 DNA: TGCGCCAGCAGTGAAGGGGGTACGGCTTTCTTT. Amino acid sequence: CASSEGGTAFF.